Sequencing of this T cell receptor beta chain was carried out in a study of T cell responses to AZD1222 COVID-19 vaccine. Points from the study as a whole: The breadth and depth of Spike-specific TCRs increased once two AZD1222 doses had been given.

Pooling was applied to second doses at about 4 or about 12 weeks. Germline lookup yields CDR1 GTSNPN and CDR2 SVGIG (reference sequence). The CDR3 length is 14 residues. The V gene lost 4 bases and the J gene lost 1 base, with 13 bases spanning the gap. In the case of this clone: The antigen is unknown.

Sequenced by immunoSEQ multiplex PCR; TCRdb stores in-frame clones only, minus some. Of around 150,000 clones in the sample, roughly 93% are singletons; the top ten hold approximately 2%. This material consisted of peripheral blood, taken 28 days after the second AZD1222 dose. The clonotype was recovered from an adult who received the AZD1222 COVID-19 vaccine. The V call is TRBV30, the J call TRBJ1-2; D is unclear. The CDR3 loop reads CAWNGQFFNYGYTF. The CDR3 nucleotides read TGTGCCTGGAACGGCCAATTCTTTAACTATGGCTACACCTTC.